Below are 2 T cell receptor beta chains sequenced from a single sample in a study of T-cell reconstitution after alpha-beta-depleted transplantation in children. The authors prepared the TCRbeta library with unique molecular identifiers. MiXCR, run by TCRdb on the PCR reads, gives a single entry per CDR3 protein. Seen here are approximately 82,000 distinct CDR3 sequences, roughly 20% observed once, and the top ten hold around half. This specimen was PBMCs, mostly from graft donor cells, taken 360 days after TCRalphabeta/CD19-depleted stem cell transplant. The receptors shown here come from a male patient between 2 and 10 years old who had a stem cell transplant for acute lymphoblastic leukemia, so the T cells may come from the graft donor.

This sequence joins TRBV5-1 and TRBJ2-1; 13 bases are a match to TRBD2. The V and J ends lost 4 bases and 6 bases, in that order; junction bases with no gene match: 7. This CDR3 contains 16 residues. Germline CDR1 is SGHRS and CDR2 is YFSETQ. CDR3 region: CASSPPGTSGANEQFF. The CDR3 coding sequence is TGCGCCAGCAGCCCCCCCGGGACTAGCGGGGCCAATGAGCAGTTCTTC.

The chain carries TRBV5-4 and TRBJ2-3; D gene ambiguous. V shed 1 base and J shed 1 base, with 10 bases lying between them. Germline CDR1 and CDR2: SGHNT and YYREEE (reference sequence). This CDR3 is built from 15 residues. CDR3 region: CASSLRLTGTDTQYF. The CDR3 bases are TGTGCCAGCAGCTTGAGGCTAACTGGCACAGATACGCAGTATTTT.